A selection of T cell receptor beta chains follows, all from one sample in a study of cytomegalovirus exposure and HLA in healthy donors. Repertoires were generated with immunoSEQ multiplex PCR, while TCRdb's copy carries only in-frame clones and drops some. The sample comprises a few hundred thousand clones, approximately 80% of which are singletons, and around 15% rests with the top ten. The specimen was PBMCs. Every receptor here comes from a woman aged 30 to 39 in good health and CMV-seropositive. Both conserved end residues are trimmed from each CDR3. The order of the fields is J gene, V gene, CDR3 protein.

TRBJ1-2 TRBV6-5 ASTRQGYGYT
TRBJ2-7 TRBV5-1 ASSLAGTSADEQY
TRBJ2-7 TRBV20-1 SVLTAYEQY
TRBJ1-2 TRBV29-1 SVEGTGDGYT
TRBJ1-2 TRBV19 ASSDRGQSYGYT
TRBJ2-5 TRBV7-3 ASSSRQGQETQY
TRBJ2-7 TRBV7-2 ASSLFKAGGPYEQY
TRBJ2-7 TRBV30 AWSRQRAGEQY
TRBJ1-2 TRBV6-1 ASSRTGRPYGYT
TRBJ2-6 TRBV30 AWSGQSGANVLT
TRBJ2-4 TRBV4-1 ASSQQTSAKNIQY
TRBJ2-5 TRBV2 ASSDDSGQETQY
TRBJ2-7 TRBV7-2 ASSDYYRDLGTYEQY
TRBJ2-3 TRBV9 ASSVEVAGGGDTQY
TRBJ1-1 TRBV18 ASSPNREVDTEAF
TRBJ1-1 TRBV5-1 ASSSGGGTEAF
TRBJ1-2 TRBV28 ASSLSQGGKGGYT
TRBJ2-5 TRBV9 ASSVATSGQETQY
TRBJ1-2 TRBV9 ASSVGGGSGGSYGYT
TRBJ1-5 TRBV4-1 ASTQRPENSNQPQH